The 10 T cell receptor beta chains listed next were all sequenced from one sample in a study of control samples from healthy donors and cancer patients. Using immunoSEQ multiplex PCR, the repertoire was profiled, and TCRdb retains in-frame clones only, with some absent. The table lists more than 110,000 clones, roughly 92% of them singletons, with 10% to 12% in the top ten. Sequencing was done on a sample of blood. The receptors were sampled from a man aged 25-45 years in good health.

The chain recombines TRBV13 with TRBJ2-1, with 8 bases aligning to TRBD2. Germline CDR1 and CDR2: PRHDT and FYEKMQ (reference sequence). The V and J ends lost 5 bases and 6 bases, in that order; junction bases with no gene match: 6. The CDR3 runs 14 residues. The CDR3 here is CASSRGGQFNEQFF. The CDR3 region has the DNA TGTGCCAGCAGCCGGGGGGGGCAATTCAATGAGCAGTTCTTC.

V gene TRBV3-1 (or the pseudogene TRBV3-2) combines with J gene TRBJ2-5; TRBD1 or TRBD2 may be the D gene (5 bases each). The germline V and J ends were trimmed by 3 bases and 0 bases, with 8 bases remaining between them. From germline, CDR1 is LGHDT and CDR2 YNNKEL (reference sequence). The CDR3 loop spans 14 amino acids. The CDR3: CASSHSGHQETQYF. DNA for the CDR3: TGTGCCAGCAGCCACTCGGGACACCAAGAGACCCAGTACTTC.

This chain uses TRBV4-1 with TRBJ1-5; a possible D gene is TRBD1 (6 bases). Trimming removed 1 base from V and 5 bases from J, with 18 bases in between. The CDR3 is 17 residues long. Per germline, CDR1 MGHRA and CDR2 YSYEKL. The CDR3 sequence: CASSQGPGRGKHQPQHF. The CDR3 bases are TGCGCCAGCAGCCAAGGCCCGGGCAGGGGAAAGCATCAGCCCCAGCATTTT.

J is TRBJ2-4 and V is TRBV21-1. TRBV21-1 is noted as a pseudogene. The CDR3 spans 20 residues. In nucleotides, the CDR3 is TGTGCCAGCAGCACCGGGTGGGAACAGAATCCCACCTTAGCCAAAAACATTCAGTACTTC. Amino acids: CASSTGWEQNPTLAKNIQYF.

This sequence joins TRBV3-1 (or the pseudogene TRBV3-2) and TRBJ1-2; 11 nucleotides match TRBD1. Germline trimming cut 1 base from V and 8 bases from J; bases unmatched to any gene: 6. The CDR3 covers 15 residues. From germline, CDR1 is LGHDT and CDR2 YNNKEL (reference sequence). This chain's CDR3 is CASSQVRTGGEGYTF. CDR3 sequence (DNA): TGTGCCAGCAGCCAAGTCAGGACAGGGGGCGAGGGCTACACCTTC.

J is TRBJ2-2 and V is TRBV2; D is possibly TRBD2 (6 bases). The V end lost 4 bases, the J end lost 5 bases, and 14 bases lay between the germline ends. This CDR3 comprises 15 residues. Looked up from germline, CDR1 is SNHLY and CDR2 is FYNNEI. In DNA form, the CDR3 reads TGTGCCAGCAGTGGCTATCGAGGAGGGACCGGGGAGCTGTTTTTT. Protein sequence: CASSGYRGGTGELFF.

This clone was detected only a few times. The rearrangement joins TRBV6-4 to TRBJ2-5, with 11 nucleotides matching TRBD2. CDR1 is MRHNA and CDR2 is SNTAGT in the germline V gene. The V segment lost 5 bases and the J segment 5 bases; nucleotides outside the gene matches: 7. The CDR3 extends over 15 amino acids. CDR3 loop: CASSLTSGSSETQYF. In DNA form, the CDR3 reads TGTGCCAGCAGTTTAACTAGCGGGAGTAGTGAGACCCAGTACTTC.

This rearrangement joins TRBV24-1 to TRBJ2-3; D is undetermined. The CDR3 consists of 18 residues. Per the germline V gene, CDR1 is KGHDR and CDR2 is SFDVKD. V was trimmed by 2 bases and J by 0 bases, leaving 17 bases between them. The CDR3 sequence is CATSDSRAKGPSTDTQYF. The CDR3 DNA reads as TGTGCCACCAGTGATTCCCGGGCGAAGGGCCCTAGCACAGATACGCAGTATTTT.

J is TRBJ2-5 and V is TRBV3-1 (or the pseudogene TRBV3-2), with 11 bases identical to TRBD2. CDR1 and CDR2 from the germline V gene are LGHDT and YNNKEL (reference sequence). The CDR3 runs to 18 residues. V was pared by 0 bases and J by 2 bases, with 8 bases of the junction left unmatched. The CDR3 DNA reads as TGTGCCAGCAGCCAAGATATCGGACTAGCGGGCCCACAAGAGACCCAGTACTTC. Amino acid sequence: CASSQDIGLAGPQETQYF.

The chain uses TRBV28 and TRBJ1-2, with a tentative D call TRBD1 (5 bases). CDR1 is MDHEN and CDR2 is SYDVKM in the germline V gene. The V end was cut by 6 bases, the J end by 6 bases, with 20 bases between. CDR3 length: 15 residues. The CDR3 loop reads CASSPQGRAKNGYTF. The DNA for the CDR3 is TGTGCCAGCAGCCCCCAGGGCAGGGCCAAAAATGGCTACACCTTC.